Described below is a single TCR beta chain sequence and its context. What this receptor recognizes is not known. No base quality information exists; no much larger clone differs at one position. These data belong to a study of neoadjuvant nivolumab and ipilimumab in lung cancer (dated by TCRdb to between 2020 and 2021). A note on the overall study: Nivolumab was administered intravenously at 3 mg/kg on days 1, 15 and 29, and in the combination arm ipilimumab 1 mg/kg was added on day 1 only. The major pathologic response (MPR) rate in the intention-to-treat population in each study arm was designated as the primary trial endpoint. The trial treated approximately 42 patients with operable NSCLC: some 23 were randomized to nivolumab monotherapy and approximately 20 to nivolumab plus ipilimumab. The study compared TCR repertoires in pretherapy (baseline) peripheral blood with TCR repertoires in tumors resected at surgery following neoadjuvant immune checkpoint blockade. Matched pretherapy and resected tumor pairs were analyzed from seven patients, of whom four had been treated with nivolumab and three with nivolumab plus ipilimumab.

Receptor libraries were prepared by the immunoSEQ multiplex PCR assay. The published analysis was carried out like this. Repertoires were summarized in terms of richness and clonality, and significantly expanded and contracted clones between pre- and post-therapy samples were identified. TCRdb stores this immuneACCESS table with in-frame sequences only. Part of the clones is absent; in the studies checked, under half of the shortfall reflects unresolved V genes, and no reason is known for the rest. V, J and clone size reflect that table, while D and trimming were determined from the DNA. For this sample the table gives 40,000 or so clones, of which about 88% were detected only once. Of the sample, roughly 3.4% is held by the ten largest clones. The time point label of this sample denotes: pretherapy, before neoadjuvant immune checkpoint inhibitors. Samples came from the phase 2 randomized NEOSTAR trial, which tested neoadjuvant nivolumab or nivolumab plus ipilimumab followed by surgery in operable NSCLC.

The full study reports these points: TCR richness in pretherapy blood showed a positive correlation with richness in tumors resected after neoadjuvant therapy (Spearman R ≈ 0.78). TCR richness and clonality were greater in resected tumors than in tumor-adjacent uninvolved lung, and increases were seen in more dual-therapy-treated tumors. A small number of samples was subjected to TCR sequencing. No significant correlation was found between TCR clonality and pathologic tumor regression, and only one major-pathologic-response sample was available for the clonality analysis. From pretherapy to surgery, tumor T-cell richness and clonality went up in three of three dual-therapy tumors, versus only two of four nivolumab-treated tumors.

The sample in question was peripheral blood, obtained before neoadjuvant nivolumab, alone or with ipilimumab. The receptor's source is an adult with non-small cell lung cancer.

Here the CDR3 is given as CAWRAGTPGNTIYF. The bases read TGTGCCTGGAGAGCCGGGACACCAGGAAACACCATATATTTT. Recombination linked TRBV30 to TRBJ1-3; TRBD1 is possibly the D segment (6 matching bases). The CDR3 goes from the cysteine to the phenylalanine over 14 residues. The read is trimmed to its CDR3 DNA, 42 bases read in frame from base 1. CDR1 GTSNPN and CDR2 SVGIG were looked up in the germline V gene (reference sequence). The junction carries 13 bases between V and J, which are trimmed by 3 bases and 4 bases respectively.